The 12 T cell receptor beta chains listed next were all sequenced from one sample in a study of T-cell memory formation after mild COVID-19. TCRdb re-called the 5' RACE reads through MiXCR, storing one row per CDR3 protein. The sample records fewer than 450,000 distinct CDR3 sequences, 20% to 25% being singletons. Sequences were obtained from PBMCs or a T cell subset sorted from them (not recorded which). All receptors derive from an adult woman who had mild COVID-19 (a few samples of this study predate the infection). Cell type and time point are not known.

This clonotype came up a few times. The chain combines TRBV6-5 with TRBJ1-3; 9 bases line up with TRBD1. The V and J ends lost 6 bases and 4 bases, in that order; junction bases with no gene match: 7. Germline V lookup: CDR1 MNHEY, CDR2 SVGAGI. The CDR3 loop spans 15 amino acids. The CDR3 DNA is TGTGCCAGCAGGACTGGGACAGGGAAGGGAAACACCATATATTTT. The encoded protein is CASRTGTGKGNTIYF.

J is TRBJ1-1 and V is TRBV20-1, with TRBD1 as a possible D gene (5 bases). Germline loops: CDR1 DFQATT, CDR2 SNEGSKA (reference sequence). This CDR3 contains 13 residues. Trimming pared 0 bases from V and 7 bases from J, leaving 12 bases between. The CDR3 sequence: CSARDGGSYEAFF. The DNA of the CDR3 is TGCAGTGCTAGAGATGGGGGAAGCTATGAAGCTTTCTTT.

This chain joins TRBV27 and TRBJ2-1; D unresolved. V shed 6 bases and J shed 4 bases, with 4 bases lying between them. The germline V gene encodes CDR1 MNHEY and CDR2 SMNVEV (reference sequence). The CDR3 loop spans 11 amino acids. The CDR3 sequence: CASRLYNEQFF. The DNA for the CDR3 is TGTGCCAGCAGATTGTACAATGAGCAGTTCTTC.

This clonotype has only a few counts. The rearrangement uses TRBV5-1 and TRBJ2-1; possible D gene TRBD2, 6 bases. The CDR3 consists of 16 residues. Between the trimmed V and J ends, which lost 3 bases and 0 bases, there was a span of 13 bases. Germline V gene lookup returns CDR1 SGHRS and CDR2 YFSETQ. Written as DNA, the CDR3 is TGCGCCAGCAGCTCGCGACTAGTCGGCTCCTACAATGAGCAGTTCTTC. Translation gives CASSSRLVGSYNEQFF.

The chain recombines TRBV6-5 with TRBJ1-3; D gene unclear. Trimming removed 5 bases at V and 0 bases at J, with 17 bases between. Germline V CDR1 and CDR2: MNHEY, SVGAGI. The CDR3 is made up of 17 amino acids. DNA of the CDR3: TGTGCCAGCAGTCGTTCCCGGGCAAGAAGCTCTGGAAACACCATATATTTT. Translated, it gives CASSRSRARSSGNTIYF.

This clonotype was seen only a few times. V and J are TRBV6-5 and TRBJ1-4; D ambiguous. The V end lost 6 bases, the J end lost 4 bases, and 15 bases lay between the germline ends. This CDR3 spans 15 amino acids. In germline, CDR1 is MNHEY, CDR2 SVGAGI. CDR3 sequence: CASRSRGSYNEKLFF. The CDR3 nucleotides are TGTGCCAGCAGATCTAGAGGCAGCTATAATGAAAAACTGTTTTTT.

This clonotype was seen only a few times. The V gene is TRBV7-6, the J gene TRBJ2-1, with TRBD1 identical over 7 bases. The CDR3 is 14 residues long. V shed 1 base, J shed 9 bases, and the junction held 6 bases outside the gene matches. Germline values: CDR1 SGHVS, CDR2 FNYEAQ. This chain's CDR3 is CASSLGSQGSEQFF. Written as DNA, the CDR3 is TGTGCCAGCAGCTTAGGGTCACAGGGGAGTGAGCAGTTCTTC.

In its sample, this clonotype was seen many times. The V and J genes are TRBV4-3 and TRBJ2-1; D perhaps matches TRBD2 (5 bases). V shed 0 bases and J shed 10 bases, with 10 bases lying between them. This CDR3 comprises 13 residues. The germline CDR1 and CDR2 sequences are LGHNA and YSLEER. CDR3 amino acids: CASSQEAEREQFF. CDR3 nucleotide sequence: TGCGCCAGCAGCCAAGAGGCAGAGCGGGAGCAGTTCTTC.

This clonotype has ten or more counts. The rearrangement uses TRBV24-1 and TRBJ2-6; no firm D call. This CDR3 contains 13 residues. With 4 bases removed from V and 2 bases from J, the gap between germline ends came to 2 bases. From germline, CDR1 is KGHDR and CDR2 SFDVKD. As DNA, the CDR3 is TGTGCCACCAGTGACGCTGGGGCCAACGTCCTGACTTTC. It is translated as CATSDAGANVLTF.

The chain links TRBV4-1 to TRBJ2-7, with D hard to call. Between the trimmed V and J ends, which lost 1 base and 0 bases, there was a span of 10 bases. The CDR3 runs 15 residues. CDR1 and CDR2 from the germline V gene are MGHRA and YSYEKL. CDR3 region: CASSQGGLSSYEQYF. In nucleotides, the CDR3 is TGCGCCAGCAGCCAAGGAGGATTGAGCTCCTACGAGCAGTACTTC.

This clonotype was seen a few times. The chain couples TRBV9 to TRBJ1-2; the D gene is possibly TRBD1 (5 bases). The CDR3 covers 15 residues. Looked up from germline, CDR1 is SGDLS and CDR2 is YYNGEE. V was shortened by 4 bases and J by 2 bases, with 15 bases between the two germline ends. CDR3 amino acids: CASSPQPGQNYGYTF. The CDR3 DNA sequence: TGTGCCAGCAGCCCACAACCGGGGCAGAACTATGGCTACACCTTC.

The J gene is TRBJ1-5, the V gene TRBV24-1; D is perhaps TRBD1 (6 bases). Germline V lookup: CDR1 KGHDR, CDR2 SFDVKD. V shed 4 bases and J shed 7 bases, with 13 bases lying between them. CDR3 length: 14 amino acids. The CDR3 DNA is TGTGCCACCAGTGACCCGACAGGTCCACAGCCCCAGCATTTT. Encoded protein: CATSDPTGPQPQHF.